This passage covers 18 T cell receptor beta chains from one sample sequenced in a study of lymphopenia after photon versus proton radiotherapy. TCRdb keeps only in-frame clones here, not all; method: immunoSEQ multiplex PCR. The top ten hold under 25% of the sample, which has about 42,000 clones, around 83% seen once. The sequenced sample was peripheral blood, obtained from a patient treated with proton-based radiotherapy. The receptors stem from a woman in her 70s with pancreatic cancer.

The rearrangement joins TRBV6-5 to TRBJ2-2, with 8 bases matching TRBD2. Germline CDR1 MNHEY, CDR2 SVGAGI. Losses at the gene ends were 7 bases for V and 0 bases for J; bases not matched to a gene: 4. CDR3 size: 15 residues. CDR3: CASNGLAANTGELFF. CDR3 bases: TGTGCCAGCAATGGACTAGCAGCGAACACCGGGGAGCTGTTTTTT.

V is TRBV4-1 and J is TRBJ1-4, with D maybe TRBD1 (5 bases). CDR1 is MGHRA, CDR2 YSYEKL, per germline. V lost 0 bases, J lost 5 bases, and 13 bases lay in between. This CDR3 has 16 residues. This CDR3 reads CASSQEVTRANEKLFF. DNA of the CDR3: TGCGCCAGCAGCCAAGAAGTAACCAGGGCGAATGAAAAACTGTTTTTT.

J is TRBJ2-7 and V is TRBV10-2, with 8 bases aligning to TRBD1. CDR1 WSHSY and CDR2 SAAADI come from the germline V gene. The CDR3 length is 14 residues. V shed 9 bases, J shed 2 bases, and the junction held 9 bases outside the gene matches. CDR3 DNA: TGCGCCAGTACGCGACAGGGGCAAGCCTACGAGCAGTACTTC. Amino acids: CASTRQGQAYEQYF.

V and J are TRBV9 and TRBJ2-1, with TRBD2 matching over 8 bases. With 4 bases clipped from V and 0 bases from J, the junction kept 9 bases outside the gene matches. This CDR3 is 17 amino acids long. Germline assignment: CDR1 SGDLS and CDR2 YYNGEE. CDR3 region: CASSPRLAFSSYNEQFF. CDR3 in DNA: TGTGCCAGCAGCCCGAGACTAGCGTTCAGCTCCTACAATGAGCAGTTCTTC.

This chain links TRBV7-2 with TRBJ2-3; D possibly corresponds to TRBD2 (5 bases). The V and J ends lost 4 bases and 10 bases respectively, with 9 bases between them. Germline CDR1 and CDR2: SGHTA and FQGNSA. This CDR3 is built from 11 residues. The CDR3 is CASSSLSAQYF. CDR3 DNA: TGTGCCAGCAGCTCCCTTAGCGCGCAGTATTTT. The whole variable domain, filled in from reference TRBV7-2 and TRBJ2-3, reads GAGVSQSPSNKVTEKGKDVELRCDPISGHTALYWYRQSLGQGLEFLIYFQGNSAPDKSGLPSDRFSAERTGGSVSTLTIQRTQQEDSAVYLCASSSLSAQYFGPGTRLTVL.

This chain links TRBV28 with TRBJ2-7; 10 bases agree with TRBD1. The CDR3 sequence is 15 residues long. J gave up 2 bases and V 4 bases, and 5 bases lay outside the gene matches. CDR1 MDHEN and CDR2 SYDVKM come from the germline V gene. CDR3 region: CASSYGQGGTYEQYF. Here the CDR3 DNA reads TGTGCCAGCAGTTACGGACAGGGGGGTACCTACGAGCAGTACTTC.

The chain couples TRBV7-2 to TRBJ1-2, with D possibly being TRBD1 (5 bases). Germline V CDR1 and CDR2: SGHTA, FQGNSA. The ends were cut back, 10 bases at V and 4 bases at J, with 13 bases in the middle. This CDR3 is built from 12 residues. In DNA form, the CDR3 reads TGTGCCATAGTCGAGGGACCCTATGGCTACACCTTC. Translating gives CAIVEGPYGYTF.

This clone was seen only once. The CDR3: CASSYQDRVYEQYF. Here the CDR3 DNA reads TGTGCCAGCAGTTACCAGGACAGGGTCTACGAGCAGTACTTC. This chain uses TRBV27 with TRBJ2-7; TRBD1 matches 8 bases. V trimming: 4 bases; J trimming: 3 bases; junction bases outside the gene matches: 5. Germline CDR1 is MNHEY and CDR2 is SMNVEV (reference sequence). The length of the CDR3 is 14 residues.

The chain links TRBV25-1 to TRBJ1-6; TRBD1 agrees at 7 bases. V lost 7 bases, J lost 6 bases, and 6 bases stayed unmatched. This CDR3 contains 14 residues. CDR1 MGHDK and CDR2 SYGVNS come from the germline V gene. CDR3 bases: TGTGCCAGCACCAGAGGGACAGCTAATTCACCCCTCCACTTT. Translation gives CASTRGTANSPLHF.

The genes are TRBV4-3 and TRBJ2-3, with TRBD2 matching over 9 bases. The V and J ends lost 4 bases and 2 bases, in that order; junction bases with no gene match: 4. Per the germline V gene, CDR1 is LGHNA and CDR2 is YSLEER. CDR3 length equals 15 residues. For the CDR3, the DNA is TGCGCCAGCAGCCGCGGACTAGCGCACACAGATACGCAGTATTTT. Protein product: CASSRGLAHTDTQYF.

The rearrangement uses TRBV2 and TRBJ2-1; unclear D gene. CDR3 length equals 12 residues. Deletions cut 3 bases from V and 10 bases from J, with 10 bases between. Germline CDR1 SNHLY, CDR2 FYNNEI. The CDR3 nucleotides read TGTGCCAGCAGTGAGGGTTTCTTAGAGCAGTTCTTC. Amino acid sequence: CASSEGFLEQFF.

This sequence joins TRBV28 and TRBJ1-6; D not resolved. The germline gives CDR1 MDHEN, CDR2 SYDVKM. The CDR3 covers 15 residues. Trimming pared 2 bases from V and 10 bases from J, leaving 15 bases between. CDR3: CASSLLGRAGSPLHF. CDR3 DNA: TGTGCCAGCAGTTTACTCGGACGGGCTGGATCACCCCTCCACTTT.

J is TRBJ1-2 and V is TRBV5-1; a weak D match, TRBD1 (5 bases). The CDR3 runs to 13 residues. CDR1 SGHRS and CDR2 YFSETQ come from the germline V gene. Trimming pared 5 bases from V and 2 bases from J, leaving 10 bases between. The CDR3 region is CASSLTENYGYTF. In DNA, the CDR3 is TGCGCCAGCAGTTTGACAGAGAACTATGGCTACACCTTC.

The genes are TRBV30 and TRBJ1-6; D not resolved. The CDR3 is made up of 12 amino acids. The germline gives CDR1 GTSNPN, CDR2 SVGIG (reference sequence). V lost 1 base and J 8 bases, leaving 6 bases between the germline ends. CDR3 protein: CAWSGDDSPLHF. The CDR3 DNA is TGTGCCTGGAGTGGGGATGATTCACCCCTCCACTTT.

The chain carries TRBV30 and TRBJ2-5; 11 nucleotides align to TRBD2. The CDR3 has 13 residues. Germline trimming cut 7 bases from V and 3 bases from J; bases unmatched to any gene: 4. CDR1 is GTSNPN and CDR2 is SVGIG in the germline V gene (reference sequence). Here the CDR3 DNA reads TGTGCCTTTCTAGCGGGAGGCGAAGAGACCCAGTACTTC. This gives the protein CAFLAGGEETQYF.

The genes are TRBV11-3 and TRBJ1-2; D not certain. Germline CDR1 SGHNT, CDR2 YENEEA. This CDR3 region has 14 residues. V was clipped by 7 bases and J by 6 bases, with 18 bases between them. The CDR3 is CASILSPRRNGYTF. The CDR3, as DNA: TGTGCCAGCATCCTTAGCCCCCGAAGAAATGGCTACACCTTC. The full variable domain, rest sourced from reference TRBV11-3 and TRBJ1-2, is EAGVVQSPRYKIIEKKQPVAFWCNPISGHNTLYWYLQNLGQGPELLIRYENEEAVDDSQLPKDRFSAERLKGVDSTLKIQPAELGDSAVYLCASILSPRRNGYTFGSGTRLTVV.

The sample holds a few counts of this clone. The chain links TRBV6-5 to TRBJ2-7, with 8 nucleotides matching TRBD1. V lost 5 bases to trimming and J lost 3 bases; unmatched junction nucleotides: 6. Germline CDR1 MNHEY, CDR2 SVGAGI. The CDR3 spans 14 residues. CDR3 residues: CASSTATGDYEQYF. In nucleotides, the CDR3 is TGTGCCAGCAGTACCGCGACAGGGGACTACGAGCAGTACTTC.

The J gene is TRBJ1-4, the V gene TRBV30, with 7 bases lining up with TRBD1. After removal of 3 bases from V and 4 bases from J, the junction contained 5 bases not matched to a gene. Per germline, CDR1 GTSNPN and CDR2 SVGIG (reference sequence). The CDR3 contains 14 residues. The CDR3 DNA reads TGTGCCTGGAGGGGGGGACAGAATAATGAAAAACTGTTTTTT. It is translated as CAWRGGQNNEKLFF. Variable domain in full (rest from reference TRBV30 and TRBJ1-4): SQTIHQWPATLVQPVGSPLSLECTVEGTSNPNLYWYRQAAGRGLQLLFYSVGIGQISSEVPQNLSASRPQDRQFILSSKKLLLSDSGFYLCAWRGGQNNEKLFFGSGTQLSVL.